A single sample is the source of the 16 T cell receptor beta chains below, sequenced in a study of T cells in Graves' hyperthyroidism and ophthalmopathy. Authors of the study amplified TCR beta CDR3 regions from RNA transcripts. HTBI primers were used for first-round RT-PCR of the TCR CDR3. TCRdb independently ran MiXCR on the multiplex PCR reads; one entry per CDR3 protein. The table records hundreds of thousands of distinct CDR3 sequences, under 20% of them present only once. The sample taken for sequencing was blood. Receptors were obtained from a woman aged 18-29 years with Graves' ophthalmopathy.

The chain's CDR3 is CASSYAQGGAGELFF. The CDR3 bases are TGTGCCAGCAGTTATGCACAGGGGGGTGCCGGGGAGCTGTTTTTT. This chain connects TRBV6-1 to TRBJ2-2; the match to TRBD1 covers 8 bases. The V gene's germline CDR1 is MNHNS and CDR2 SASEGT. The CDR3 is 15 amino acids. V lost 5 bases, J lost 6 bases, and 8 bases stayed unmatched.

In this sample, this clonotype turned up a few times. CDR3 sequence: CSVTGQGLKGYGYTF. In DNA form, the CDR3 reads TGCAGCGTCACTGGACAGGGTTTAAAGGGCTATGGCTACACCTTC. The chain couples TRBV29-1 to TRBJ1-2; 8 nucleotides agree with TRBD1. Germline V gene sequence: CDR1 SQVTM, CDR2 ANQGSEA. V lost 6 bases and J lost 4; bases outside the gene matches: 13. The CDR3 runs to 15 residues.

This clonotype was counted between two and nine times. The chain has TRBV7-3 and TRBJ1-1; D gene unclear. V lost 5 bases to trimming and J lost 5 bases, with 12 bases between them. The germline CDR1 and CDR2 sequences are SGHTA and FQGTGA. This CDR3 has 13 residues. In nucleotides, the CDR3 is TGTGCCAGCAGCCGTAGCTGGCTAACTGAAGCTTTCTTT. As protein: CASSRSWLTEAFF.

The chain uses TRBV28 and TRBJ2-1, with 9 bases matching TRBD2. The germline CDR1 and CDR2 sequences are MDHEN and SYDVKM. V trimming: 3 bases; J trimming: 8 bases; junction bases outside the gene matches: 8. The CDR3 is made up of 15 amino acids. The CDR3: CASSLAGGVVDEQFF. CDR3 coding DNA: TGTGCCAGCAGTTTGGCGGGAGGGGTGGTTGATGAGCAGTTCTTC.

This clonotype appeared many times. The chain has TRBV27 and TRBJ1-1, with 7 bases that match TRBD1. Losses at the gene ends were 3 bases for V and 1 base for J; bases not matched to a gene: 8. The CDR3 has 16 amino acids. CDR1 is MNHEY and CDR2 is SMNVEV in the germline V gene (reference sequence). This CDR3 reads CASSFNWDSWNTEAFF. The CDR3 region has the DNA TGTGCCAGCAGTTTTAACTGGGACAGCTGGAACACTGAAGCTTTCTTT.

The chain has TRBV6-2 or TRBV6-3 and TRBJ1-2; D uncertain. The CDR3 extends over 15 amino acids. Germline V gene data show CDR1 as MNHEY and CDR2 as SVGEGT. Trimming took 0 bases from V and 6 from J, leaving 14 bases between them. CDR3 in DNA: TGTGCCAGCAGTTACTCCCCAGCATTGTCTCATGGCTACACCTTC. Translating gives CASSYSPALSHGYTF.

This clonotype was counted many times. The chain joins TRBV3-1 to TRBJ1-5; tentatively, D is TRBD1 (6 bases). The CDR3 runs to 14 residues. Trimming stripped 2 bases from V and 2 bases from J, with 7 bases between. Germline values: CDR1 LGHDT, CDR2 YNNKEL (reference sequence). CDR3 coding DNA: TGTGCCAGCAGCCAATCAGGGGGCAATCAGCCCCAGCATTTT. Its translation: CASSQSGGNQPQHF.

This clonotype was seen a handful of times. The chain recombines TRBV6-5 with TRBJ2-2; a possible D gene is TRBD2 (6 bases). Germline assignment: CDR1 MNHEY and CDR2 SVGAGI. Trimming removed 0 bases at V and 2 bases at J, with 25 bases between. The CDR3 runs to 21 residues. The CDR3 sequence is CASSYSKIGFGGRPNTGELFF. The CDR3, as DNA: TGTGCCAGCAGTTACTCGAAAATAGGCTTTGGAGGGAGGCCAAACACCGGGGAGCTGTTTTTT.

This clonotype was seen ten or more times. The chain uses TRBV7-2 and TRBJ2-5; no clear D. V was shortened by 4 bases and J by 3 bases, with 15 bases between the two germline ends. The length of the CDR3 is 15 residues. Germline CDR1 SGHTA, CDR2 FQGNSA. Written as DNA, the CDR3 is TGTGCCAGCAGCTCCTCCGGTCGGGTGGAAGAGACCCAGTACTTC. Its translation is CASSSSGRVEETQYF.

This clonotype was counted ten times or more. The chain combines TRBV30 with TRBJ2-3, with D perhaps TRBD1 or TRBD2 (6 bases each). The V gene lost 0 bases and the J gene lost 4 bases, with 11 bases spanning the gap. Germline loops: CDR1 GTSNPN, CDR2 SVGIG (reference sequence). The CDR3 extends over 14 amino acids. The CDR3 reads CAWSVTGGSDTQYF. For the CDR3, the DNA is TGTGCCTGGAGTGTAACCGGGGGCTCAGATACGCAGTATTTT.

This clonotype was recorded many times. V is TRBV2 and J is TRBJ2-2; 9 bases fit TRBD2. V lost 7 bases, J lost 6 bases, and 3 bases stayed unmatched. The germline V gene has CDR1 SNHLY and CDR2 FYNNEI. The length of the CDR3 is 13 residues. CDR3 sequence: CASKREAAGELFF. DNA of the CDR3: TGTGCCAGCAAGCGGGAGGCGGCCGGGGAGCTGTTTTTT.

This clonotype was counted at least ten times. The J gene is TRBJ2-2, the V gene TRBV5-1, with TRBD1 as a possible D gene (5 bases). Trimming removed 0 bases from V and 2 bases from J, with 14 bases in between. Germline-derived CDR1 and CDR2 are SGHRS and YFSETQ. The CDR3 extends over 17 amino acids. CDR3 residues: CASSLDHSRANTGELFF. The CDR3 coding sequence is TGCGCCAGCAGCTTGGATCATAGCAGGGCCAACACCGGGGAGCTGTTTTTT.

This clonotype was observed at least ten times. The chain joins TRBV28 to TRBJ2-5; 7 bases map to TRBD1. J gave up 3 bases and V 6 bases, and 10 bases lay outside the gene matches. Looked up from germline, CDR1 is MDHEN and CDR2 is SYDVKM. This CDR3 contains 15 residues. CDR3 sequence reads: CASSQGQLAEETQYF. In DNA form, the CDR3 reads TGTGCCAGCAGCCAGGGACAGTTGGCAGAAGAGACCCAGTACTTC.

Ten or more counts support this clonotype. The chain combines TRBV18 with TRBJ2-7, with TRBD2 matching 11 bases. Germline-derived CDR1 and CDR2 are KGHSH and LQKENI. Trimming at V came to 8 bases and at J to 6 bases, leaving 6 bases not matched to a gene. CDR3 length: 13 amino acids. The CDR3 sequence is CASSPGLAAEQYF. The CDR3 nucleotides are TGTGCCAGCAGCCCGGGACTAGCGGCCGAGCAGTACTTC. Looking up the rest from reference TRBV18 and TRBJ2-7 gives the full variable domain: NAGVMQNPRHLVRRRGQEARLRCSPMKGHSHVYWYRQLPEEGLKFMVYLQKENIIDESGMPKERFSAEFPKEGPSILRIQQVVRGDSAAYFCASSPGLAAEQYFGPGTRLTVT.

Ten or more counts support this clonotype. The chain is built from TRBV27 and TRBJ2-7; D uncertain. The germline V gene encodes CDR1 MNHEY and CDR2 SMNVEV (reference sequence). This CDR3 comprises 13 residues. V dropped 4 bases and J dropped 0 bases, with 7 bases sitting between them. The CDR3 region is CASSYQYSYEQYF. CDR3 coding DNA: TGTGCCAGCAGTTACCAGTACTCCTACGAGCAGTACTTC.

Regarding this clonotype: This could be a read error, since a much larger clone is one nucleotide away. V gene TRBV28 combines with J gene TRBJ1-5; TRBD1 agrees at 10 bases. The CDR3 has 14 residues. Germline values: CDR1 MDHEN, CDR2 SYDVKM. The J segment lost 5 bases and the V segment lost 5 bases, leaving 3 bases of the junction unmatched. CDR3 coding DNA: TGTGCCAGCAGTGACGGACAGGGGGATCAGCCCCAGCATTTT. It yields the protein CASSDGQGDQPQHF.